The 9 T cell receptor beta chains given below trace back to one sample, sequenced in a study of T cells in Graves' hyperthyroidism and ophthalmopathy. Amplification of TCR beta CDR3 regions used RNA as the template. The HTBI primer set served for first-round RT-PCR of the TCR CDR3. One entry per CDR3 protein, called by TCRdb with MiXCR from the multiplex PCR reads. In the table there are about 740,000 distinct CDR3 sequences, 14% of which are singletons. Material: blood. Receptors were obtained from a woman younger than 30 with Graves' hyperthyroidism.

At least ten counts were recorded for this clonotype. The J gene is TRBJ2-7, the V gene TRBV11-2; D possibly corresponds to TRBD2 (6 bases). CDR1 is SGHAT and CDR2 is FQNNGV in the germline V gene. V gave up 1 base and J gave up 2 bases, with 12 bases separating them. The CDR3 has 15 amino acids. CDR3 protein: CASSLGASAPYEQYF. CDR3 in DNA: TGTGCCAGCAGCTTAGGGGCTAGCGCTCCCTACGAGCAGTACTTC.

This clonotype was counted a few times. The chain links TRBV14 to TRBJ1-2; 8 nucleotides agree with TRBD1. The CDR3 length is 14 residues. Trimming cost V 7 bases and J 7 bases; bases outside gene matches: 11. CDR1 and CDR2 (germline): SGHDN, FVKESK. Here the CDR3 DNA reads TGTGCCAGCATCATAAGGCAGGGGGCATTTGGCTACACCTTC. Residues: CASIIRQGAFGYTF.

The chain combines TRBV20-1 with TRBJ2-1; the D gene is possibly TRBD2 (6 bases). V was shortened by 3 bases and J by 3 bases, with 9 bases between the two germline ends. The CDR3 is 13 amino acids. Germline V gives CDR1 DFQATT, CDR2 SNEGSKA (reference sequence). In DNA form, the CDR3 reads TGCAGTGCTAGTCAGGGACTCTACAATGAGCAGTTCTTC. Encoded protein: CSASQGLYNEQFF.

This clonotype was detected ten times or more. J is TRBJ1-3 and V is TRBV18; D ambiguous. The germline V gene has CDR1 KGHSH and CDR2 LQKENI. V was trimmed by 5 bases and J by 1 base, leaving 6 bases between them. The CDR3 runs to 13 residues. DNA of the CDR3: TGTGCCAGCTCAGACCAATCTGGAAACACCATATATTTT. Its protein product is CASSDQSGNTIYF.

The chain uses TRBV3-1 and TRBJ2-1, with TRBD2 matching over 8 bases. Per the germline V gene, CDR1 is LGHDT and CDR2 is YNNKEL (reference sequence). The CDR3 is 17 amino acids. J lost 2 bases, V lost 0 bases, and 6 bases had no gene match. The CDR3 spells CASSQDEAGVTYNEQFF. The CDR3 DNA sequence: TGTGCCAGCAGCCAAGATGAAGCGGGAGTAACCTACAATGAGCAGTTCTTC.

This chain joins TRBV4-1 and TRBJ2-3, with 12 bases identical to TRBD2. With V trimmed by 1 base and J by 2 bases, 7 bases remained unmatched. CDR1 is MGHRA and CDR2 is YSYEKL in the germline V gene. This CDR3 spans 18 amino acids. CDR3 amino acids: CASSQAGLAGSDTDTQYF. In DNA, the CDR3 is TGCGCCAGCAGCCAAGCCGGACTAGCGGGATCCGACACAGATACGCAGTATTTT.

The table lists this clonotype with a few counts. The CDR3 here is CSASGTPLQTEQFF. DNA for the CDR3: TGCAGTGCTAGCGGGACTCCGCTCCAGACTGAGCAGTTCTTC. V gene TRBV20-1 combines with J gene TRBJ2-1, with D possibly TRBD2 on 6 matching bases. CDR1 is DFQATT and CDR2 is SNEGSKA in the germline V gene (reference sequence). This CDR3 region has 14 residues. Trimming pared 3 bases from V and 9 bases from J, leaving 18 bases between.

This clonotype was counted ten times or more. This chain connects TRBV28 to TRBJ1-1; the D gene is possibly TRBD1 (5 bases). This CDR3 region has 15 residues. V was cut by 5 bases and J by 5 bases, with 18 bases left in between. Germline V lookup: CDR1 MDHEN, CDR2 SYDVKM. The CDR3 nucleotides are TGTGCCAGCAGTCCCTCATGGAGGGGCCGGACTGAAGCTTTCTTT. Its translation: CASSPSWRGRTEAFF.

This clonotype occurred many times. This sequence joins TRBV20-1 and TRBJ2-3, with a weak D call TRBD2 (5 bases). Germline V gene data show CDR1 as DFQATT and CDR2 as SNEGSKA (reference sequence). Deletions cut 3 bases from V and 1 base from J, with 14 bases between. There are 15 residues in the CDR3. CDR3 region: CSARVAGSGTDTQYF. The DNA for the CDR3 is TGCAGTGCTAGGGTGGCGGGTTCTGGCACAGATACGCAGTATTTT.